One and the same sample provided the 9 T cell receptor beta chains below, sequenced in a study of control samples from healthy donors and cancer patients. Clones were sequenced by immunoSEQ multiplex PCR, and TCRdb holds only the in-frame ones, with some missing. The sample has around 140,000 clones; 93% are singletons. Sequencing was carried out using blood. These receptors all stem from a man aged 18 to 29 in good health.

The CDR3 here is CASSSGQGYYEQYF. The CDR3 DNA sequence: TGTGCCAGCAGCTCGGGACAGGGCTACTACGAGCAGTACTTC. V is TRBV7-2 and J is TRBJ2-7; 9 bases are a match to TRBD1. The CDR3 sequence is 14 residues long. J gave up 3 bases and V 4 bases, and 4 bases lay outside the gene matches. Germline CDR1 reads SGHTA; CDR2 reads FQGNSA. Drawing the rest from reference TRBV7-2 and TRBJ2-7, the complete variable domain is GAGVSQSPSNKVTEKGKDVELRCDPISGHTALYWYRQSLGQGLEFLIYFQGNSAPDKSGLPSDRFSAERTGGSVSTLTIQRTQQEDSAVYLCASSSGQGYYEQYFGPGTRLTVT.

The chain couples TRBV5-6 to TRBJ1-3; possible D gene TRBD1, 6 bases. V was shortened by 3 bases and J by 4 bases, with 20 bases between the two germline ends. Germline V gene sequence: CDR1 SGHDT, CDR2 YYEEEE. This CDR3 has 17 amino acids. The CDR3 protein is CASSSTWRGGRGNTIYF. The DNA of the CDR3 is TGTGCCAGCAGCTCAACCTGGCGAGGGGGTAGAGGAAACACCATATATTTT.

The chain combines TRBV19 with TRBJ1-2; 7 bases fit TRBD1. V gave up 2 bases and J gave up 0 bases; unmatched junction bases: 3. CDR1 is LNHDA and CDR2 is SQIVND in the germline V gene (reference sequence). CDR3 length equals 15 residues. For the CDR3, the DNA is TGTGCCAGTAGTATACGACAGGGCACTAACTATGGCTACACCTTC. This translates into CASSIRQGTNYGYTF.

This chain joins TRBV28 and TRBJ2-5; D remains unclear. Trimming shortened V by 5 bases and J by 2 bases, and 12 bases separated the two germline ends. The CDR3 length is 14 residues. CDR1 MDHEN and CDR2 SYDVKM come from the germline V gene. CDR3 sequence reads: CASSPPPPQETQYF. The CDR3 region has the DNA TGTGCCAGCAGTCCACCCCCCCCGCAAGAGACCCAGTACTTC.

V usage is TRBV6-5 and J usage is TRBJ1-1; unclear D gene. This CDR3 is 15 amino acids long. Deletions cut 2 bases from V and 0 bases from J, with 10 bases between. Germline assignment: CDR1 MNHEY and CDR2 SVGAGI. The CDR3 DNA reads as TGTGCCAGCAGTTACGATGTCACGATGAACACTGAAGCTTTCTTT. Protein: CASSYDVTMNTEAFF.

The V and J genes are TRBV6-5 and TRBJ1-2; 8 positions agree with TRBD1. V lost 6 bases to trimming and J lost 4 bases; unmatched junction nucleotides: 4. The CDR3 has 13 residues. Germline V gene lookup returns CDR1 MNHEY and CDR2 SVGAGI. The CDR3 loop is CASSPDRAYGYTF. The CDR3 bases are TGTGCCAGCAGCCCGGACAGGGCCTATGGCTACACCTTC.

The V gene is TRBV7-9, the J gene TRBJ1-6, with unresolved D. The germline V gene has CDR1 SEHNR and CDR2 FQNEAQ (reference sequence). This CDR3 comprises 13 residues. The germline V and J ends were trimmed by 1 base and 5 bases, with 3 bases remaining between them. CDR3 in DNA: TGTGCCAGCAGCTTAGATAATAATTCACCCCTCCACTTT. Translated: CASSLDNNSPLHF.

The J gene is TRBJ2-7, the V gene TRBV6-1, with 8 bases aligning to TRBD1. The trim removed 2 bases at V and 1 base at J, leaving 7 bases unmatched. Per the germline V gene, CDR1 is MNHNS and CDR2 is SASEGT. CDR3 length: 16 amino acids. The DNA for the CDR3 is TGTGCCAGCAGTGAATTAAGGGGGACAGGTTCCTACGAGCAGTACTTC. This gives the protein CASSELRGTGSYEQYF.

The chain joins TRBV5-6 to TRBJ2-2; TRBD2 is a possible D gene (5 bases). CDR1 is SGHDT, CDR2 YYEEEE, per germline. The CDR3 runs 16 residues. V shed 0 bases and J shed 3 bases, with 12 bases lying between them. CDR3 protein: CASSLGSGSYTGELFF. CDR3 DNA: TGTGCCAGCAGCTTGGGGAGCGGCTCATACACCGGGGAGCTGTTTTTT.